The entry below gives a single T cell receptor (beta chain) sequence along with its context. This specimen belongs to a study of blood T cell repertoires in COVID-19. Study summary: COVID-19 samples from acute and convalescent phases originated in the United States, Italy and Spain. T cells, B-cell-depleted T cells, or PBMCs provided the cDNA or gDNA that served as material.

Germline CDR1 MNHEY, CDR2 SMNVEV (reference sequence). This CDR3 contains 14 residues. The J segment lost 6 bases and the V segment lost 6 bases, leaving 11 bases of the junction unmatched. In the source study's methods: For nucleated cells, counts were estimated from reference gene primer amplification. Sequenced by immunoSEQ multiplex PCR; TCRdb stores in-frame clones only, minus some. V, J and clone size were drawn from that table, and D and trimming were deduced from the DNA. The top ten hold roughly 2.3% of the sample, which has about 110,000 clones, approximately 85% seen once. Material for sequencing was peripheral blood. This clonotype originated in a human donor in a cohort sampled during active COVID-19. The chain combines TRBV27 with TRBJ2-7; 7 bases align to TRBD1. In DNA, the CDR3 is TGTGCCAGCAGCCCGGGGACAGATCTCCGCGAGCAGTACTTC. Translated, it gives CASSPGTDLREQYF.